The present T cell receptor beta chain was sequenced within a study of cytomegalovirus exposure and HLA in healthy donors. Germline CDR1 reads PRHDT; CDR2 reads FYEKMQ (reference sequence). The CDR3 loop spans 16 amino acids. Trimming took off 5 bases at V and 0 bases at J, with 16 bases between the two ends. In the PCR, 60 Vbeta and 13 Jbeta primers were used. The table came from immunoSEQ multiplex PCR; TCRdb's copy has only in-frame clones and leaves some out. The table records 89,000 or so clones, less than 85% of them present only once. The sequencing sample was made of PBMCs. The TCR comes from a man aged 55 to 69 in good health and CMV-seronegative. This chain links TRBV13 with TRBJ1-1; TRBD1 is a possible D gene (5 bases). The CDR3, as DNA: TGTGCCAGCAGCCCAGACAGCGGGGGTATGAACACTGAAGCTTTCTTT. Translation gives CASSPDSGGMNTEAFF. Filled out from reference TRBV13 and TRBJ1-1, the complete variable domain reads AAGVIQSPRHLIKEKRETATLKCYPIPRHDTVYWYQQGPGQDPQFLISFYEKMQSDKGSIPDRFSAQQFSDYHSELNMSSLELGDSALYFCASSPDSGGMNTEAFFGQGTRLTVV.